This TCR beta chain was profiled in a study of CD8 T cells in ankylosing spondylitis. Study findings and constraints: In ankylosing spondylitis blood, a motif of roughly eight highly homologous TCR beta variants appeared characteristic.

Germline CDR1 reads MNHNS; CDR2 reads SASEGT. The CDR3 has 14 residues. Trimming cost V 8 bases and J 5 bases; bases outside gene matches: 10. This clonotype was counted ten times or more. What it binds is unknown. Via MiXCR, TCRdb re-called the 5' RACE reads, giving one row per CDR3 protein. This sample has tens of thousands of distinct CDR3 sequences; roughly 9% occur once, and the top ten carry roughly 29%. The clonotype comes from a male donor with ankylosing spondylitis. This chain connects TRBV6-1 to TRBJ2-5; 8 bases map to TRBD2. The sequenced material came from blood, either unsorted or a sorted T cell fraction (not recorded which). For the CDR3, the DNA is TGTGCCAGCTCGGGAGTCGGGAGGGCGGAGACCCAGTACTTC. This encodes CASSGVGRAETQYF.